Sequencing of this T cell receptor (beta chain) was carried out in a study of beta chain features in type 1 diabetes. Sequencing targeted expressed TCRB transcripts, as all isolated RNA had been reverse transcribed. Assay used: immunoSEQ multiplex PCR; TCRdb lists only in-frame clones, some missing. The repertoire has about 350,000 clones, about 20% of them found once; the top ten carry about 0.045%. This CDR3 region has 14 residues. CDR1 is SGHRS and CDR2 is YFSETQ in the germline V gene. Trimming removed 4 bases from V and 3 bases from J; junction bases left unmatched: 6. To note about this clone: The antigen remains undetermined.

General study results and limits: Compared to healthy donors, patients appeared to have naive, central memory and Treg TCRB repertoires that were more alike.

Input material: naive CD4+ T cells from blood. The sequence came from a woman aged 18 to 35 in good health. This chain joins TRBV5-1 and TRBJ1-2; TRBD1 matches 7 bases. The CDR3 nucleotides read TGCGCCAGCAGCCCCGGGGACAGCGACTATGGCTACACCTTC. Protein: CASSPGDSDYGYTF. The variable domain in full, with the rest retrieved from reference TRBV5-1 and TRBJ1-2, is KAGVTQTPRYLIKTRGQQVTLSCSPISGHRSVSWYQQTPGQGLQFLFEYFSETQRNKGNFPGRFSGRQFSNSRSEMNVSTLELGDSALYLCASSPGDSDYGYTFGSGTRLTVV.